The rows below give T cell receptor beta chains drawn from one sample of a study of blood T cell repertoires in COVID-19. Assay used: immunoSEQ multiplex PCR; TCRdb lists only in-frame clones, some missing. Of a few hundred thousand clones in the sample, 88% were seen once. The sample was PBMCs or T cells enriched from blood (not recorded which). The receptors originated from a woman between 50 and 59 years old who had recovered from COVID-19. Each CDR3 is given with its conserved first and last residue. D genes are given only for firm matches. Only part of the rows carry a size: once, few, many, or a class if the clone is expanded.

d_gene	v_gene	abundance	j_gene	CDR3aa	CDR3nt
NA	TRBV24-1	NA	TRBJ1-2	CATSDAGFGYGYTF	TGTGCCACCAGTGATGCAGGGTTCGGCTATGGCTACACCTTC
TRBD2	TRBV27	NA	TRBJ2-5	CASSPRTSGRTETQYF	TGTGCCAGCAGTCCCAGGACTAGCGGGAGGACAGAGACCCAGTACTTC
TRBD2	TRBV7-2	NA	TRBJ2-7	CASSRDASGSSYEQYF	TGTGCCAGCAGCCGCGACGCTAGCGGGAGCTCCTACGAGCAGTACTTC
NA	TRBV5-4	NA	TRBJ2-1	CASTVDNEQFF	TGTGCCAGCACCGTTGACAATGAGCAGTTCTTC
NA	TRBV15	NA	TRBJ2-5	CATSRGSDQETQYF	TGTGCCACCAGCAGAGGCAGTGACCAAGAGACCCAGTACTTC
NA	TRBV5-1	once	TRBJ2-3	CASSVAVAESTDTQYF	TGCGCCAGCAGCGTGGCTGTAGCGGAGAGCACAGATACGCAGTATTTT
NA	TRBV28	NA	TRBJ1-2	CASSPTGKAGYTF	TGTGCCAGCAGTCCCACAGGGAAGGCTGGCTACACCTTC
NA	TRBV24-1	NA	TRBJ1-1	CATRGGAANTEAFF	TGTGCCACCAGGGGGGGGGCAGCTAACACTGAAGCTTTCTTT
TRBD2	TRBV9	NA	TRBJ2-3	CASSVLAGGPGRTDTQYF	TGTGCCAGCAGCGTGCTAGCGGGAGGGCCAGGGCGCACAGATACGCAGTATTTT
NA	TRBV25-1	once	TRBJ2-3	CASSPGIGGRKYF	TGTGCCAGCAGTCCCGGGATAGGCGGGCGAAAGTATTTT
NA	TRBV30	once	TRBJ1-3	CAWSVGQGTGNTIYF	TGTGCCTGGAGTGTAGGGCAGGGCACTGGAAACACCATATATTTT
NA	TRBV9	NA	TRBJ1-6	CASSATAFSSPLHF	TGTGCCAGCAGCGCGACAGCCTTTTCCTCACCCCTCCACTTT
TRBD2	TRBV19	NA	TRBJ2-3	CASSIMAGGSTDTQYF	TGTGCCAGTAGTATCATGGCGGGAGGGAGCACAGATACGCAGTATTTT
TRBD1	TRBV30	NA	TRBJ1-2	CAWSGDRGYGYTF	TGTGCCTGGAGCGGGGACAGGGGATATGGCTACACCTTC
NA	TRBV6-5	NA	TRBJ1-2	CASSLQGASYYGYTF	TGTGCCAGCAGTTTACAGGGAGCTAGCTACTATGGCTACACCTTC
TRBD1	TRBV2	NA	TRBJ2-7	CASSETDRPYEQYF	TGTGCCAGCAGTGAAACGGACAGGCCCTACGAGCAGTACTTC
TRBD1	TRBV20-1	many	TRBJ2-5	CSASLGQMKGETQYF	TGCAGTGCTAGTTTGGGACAGATGAAGGGAGAGACCCAGTACTTC
NA	TRBV30	NA	TRBJ1-1	CAWSVIGSPTETEAFF	TGTGCCTGGAGTGTAATCGGTAGCCCGACTGAGACTGAAGCTTTCTTT
NA	TRBV24-1	NA	TRBJ2-3	CATSDRGGGKDTQYF	TGTGCCACCAGTGATCGAGGGGGTGGTAAAGATACGCAGTATTTT
NA	TRBV19	NA	TRBJ1-1	CASSTWTVTEAFF	TGTGCCAGTAGTACCTGGACAGTCACTGAAGCTTTCTTT
NA	TRBV21-1	NA	TRBJ2-2	CASSELAGVLENTGELFF	TGTGCCAGCAGCGAACTAGCGGGAGTCTTGGAAAACACCGGGGAGCTGTTTTTT
TRBD1	TRBV28	NA	TRBJ1-1	CASSLQGGNTEAFF	TGTGCCAGCAGTTTACAGGGGGGGAACACTGAAGCTTTCTTT
TRBD1	TRBV7-9	NA	TRBJ2-5	CASSLNPGQGQETQYF	TGTGCCAGCAGCTTAAATCCGGGACAGGGGCAAGAGACCCAGTACTTC
NA	TRBV2	many	TRBJ1-2	CASSRQMTNYGYTF	TGTGCCAGCAGCCGACAAATGACTAACTATGGCTACACCTTC
TRBD1	TRBV3-1/TRBV3-2	once	TRBJ2-5	CASSVRDRGTQETQYF	TGTGCCAGCAGCGTACGGGACAGGGGGACTCAAGAGACCCAGTACTTC
TRBD2	TRBV20-1	NA	TRBJ2-1	CSASSIAGEPLNEQFF	TGCAGTGCTAGTTCTATAGCGGGAGAACCCTTAAATGAGCAGTTCTTC
TRBD2	TRBV7-2	NA	TRBJ2-1	CASSYAPSAGGSYNEQFF	TGTGCCAGCAGCTACGCTCCTAGCGCGGGAGGCTCCTACAATGAGCAGTTCTTC
TRBD2	TRBV4-1	NA	TRBJ2-7	CASSQGGVSYHEQYF	TGCGCCAGCAGCCAGGGGGGGGTGTCGTACCACGAGCAGTACTTC
TRBD2	TRBV15	once	TRBJ2-1	CATSRSTSGRAFSYNEQFF	TGTGCCACCAGCAGATCGACTAGCGGGAGGGCCTTCTCCTACAATGAGCAGTTCTTC
NA	TRBV7-6	NA	TRBJ1-6	CASSLGWGHNNSPLHF	TGTGCCAGCAGCTTAGGTTGGGGACACAATAATTCACCCCTCCACTTT
NA	TRBV11-3	NA	TRBJ2-2	CASSLDQGYAGELFF	TGTGCCAGCAGCTTAGATCAGGGGTACGCCGGGGAGCTGTTTTTT
NA	TRBV11-2	NA	TRBJ1-1	CASSLEFGQGALFDF	NA
NA	TRBV24-1	NA	TRBJ2-1	CATSDPTSGEKRNEQFF	TGTGCCACCAGTGATCCTACGTCAGGGGAAAAGAGGAATGAGCAGTTCTTC
TRBD1	TRBV29-1	NA	TRBJ1-5	CSVENRTGGISNQPQHF	TGCAGCGTTGAAAACCGGACAGGGGGGATAAGCAATCAGCCCCAGCATTTT
NA	TRBV7-2	NA	TRBJ1-2	CASSLRQNYGYTF	TGTGCCAGCAGCTTAAGACAGAACTATGGCTACACCTTC
NA	TRBV6-1	NA	TRBJ2-1	CASSERIPRNEQFF	TGTGCCAGCAGTGAGAGAATACCTCGCAATGAGCAGTTCTTC
NA	TRBV19	NA	TRBJ1-1	CASSIEPSEAFF	TGTGCCAGTAGTATCGAGCCTTCTGAAGCTTTCTTT
TRBD2	TRBV6-1	NA	TRBJ2-5	CASSVGVAGVRETQYF	TGTGCCAGCAGTGTGGGGGTAGCGGGAGTCCGGGAGACCCAGTACTTC
NA	TRBV5-4	NA	TRBJ1-2	CASSARTVYGYTF	TGTGCCAGCAGCGCCAGGACAGTCTATGGCTACACCTTC
NA	TRBV25-1	NA	TRBJ2-5	CASRRPGGLRETQYF	TGTGCCAGCAGAAGGCCGGGGGGCCTTCGGGAGACCCAGTACTTC
NA	TRBV5-1	NA	TRBJ2-3	CASSWAPTDTQYF	TGCGCCAGCAGCTGGGCACCCACAGATACGCAGTATTTT
NA	TRBV6-6	NA	TRBJ1-1	CASRDSKNTEAFF	TGTGCCAGCAGGGACAGCAAGAACACTGAAGCTTTCTTT
NA	TRBV7-9	NA	TRBJ2-5	CASSLAGGQETQYF	TGTGCCAGCAGCTTAGCCGGGGGACAAGAGACCCAGTACTTC
NA	TRBV12-5	NA	TRBJ1-6	CATPLSQVTNSPLHF	TGTGCTACTCCCCTGTCGCAGGTGACTAATTCACCCCTCCACTTT